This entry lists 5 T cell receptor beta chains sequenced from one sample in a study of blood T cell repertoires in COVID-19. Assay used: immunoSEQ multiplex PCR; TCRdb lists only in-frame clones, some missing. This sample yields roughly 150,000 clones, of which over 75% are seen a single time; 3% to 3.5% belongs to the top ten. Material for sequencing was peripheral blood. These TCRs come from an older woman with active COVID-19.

CDR3 region: CSVHRGPGTEAFF. The CDR3 DNA reads TGCAGCGTCCACAGGGGGCCGGGCACTGAAGCTTTCTTT. V usage is TRBV29-1 and J usage is TRBJ1-1; 9 positions agree with TRBD1. The CDR3 sequence is 13 residues long. Trimming took 6 bases from V and 4 from J; bases not matched to a gene: 6. Germline CDR1 and CDR2: SQVTM and ANQGSEA.

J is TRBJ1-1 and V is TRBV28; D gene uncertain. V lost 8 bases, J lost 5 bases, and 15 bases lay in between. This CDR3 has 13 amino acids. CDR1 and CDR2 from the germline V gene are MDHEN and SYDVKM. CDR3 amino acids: CASFHAEETEAFF. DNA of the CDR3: TGTGCCAGCTTCCATGCGGAAGAGACTGAAGCTTTCTTT.

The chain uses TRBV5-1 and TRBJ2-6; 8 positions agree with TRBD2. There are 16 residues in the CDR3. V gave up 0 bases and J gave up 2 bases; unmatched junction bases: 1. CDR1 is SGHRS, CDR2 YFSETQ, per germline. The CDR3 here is CASSLAGGAGANVLTF. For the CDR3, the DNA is TGCGCCAGCAGCTTGGCGGGAGGGGCTGGGGCCAACGTCCTGACTTTC.

The CDR3, as DNA: TGTGCCAGCAGCACAGGGATTTCCTATGGCTACACCTTC. Its translation: CASSTGISYGYTF. The chain uses TRBV28 and TRBJ1-2; D might be TRBD1 (6 bases). Trimming removed 6 bases at V and 4 bases at J, with 12 bases between. The germline V gene has CDR1 MDHEN and CDR2 SYDVKM. CDR3 length equals 13 residues.

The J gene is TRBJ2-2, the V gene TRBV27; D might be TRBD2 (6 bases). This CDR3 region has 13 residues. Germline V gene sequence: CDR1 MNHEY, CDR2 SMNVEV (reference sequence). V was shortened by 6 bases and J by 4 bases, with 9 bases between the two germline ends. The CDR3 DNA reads TGTGCCAGCAGCGGGAGATCCACCGGGGAGCTGTTTTTT. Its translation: CASSGRSTGELFF.